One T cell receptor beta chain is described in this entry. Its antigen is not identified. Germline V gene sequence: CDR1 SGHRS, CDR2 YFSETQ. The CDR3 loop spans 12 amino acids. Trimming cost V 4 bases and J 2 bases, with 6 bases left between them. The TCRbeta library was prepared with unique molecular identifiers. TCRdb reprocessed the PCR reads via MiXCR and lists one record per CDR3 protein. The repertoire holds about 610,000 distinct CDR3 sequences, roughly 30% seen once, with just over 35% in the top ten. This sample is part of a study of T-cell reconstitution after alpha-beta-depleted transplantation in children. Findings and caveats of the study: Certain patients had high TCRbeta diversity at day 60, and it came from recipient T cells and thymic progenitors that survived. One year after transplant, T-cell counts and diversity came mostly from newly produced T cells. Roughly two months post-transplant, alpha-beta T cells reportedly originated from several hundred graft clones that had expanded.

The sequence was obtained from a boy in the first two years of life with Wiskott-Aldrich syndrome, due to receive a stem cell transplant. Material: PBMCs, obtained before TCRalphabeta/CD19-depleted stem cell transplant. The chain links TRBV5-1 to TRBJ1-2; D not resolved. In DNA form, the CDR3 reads TGCGCCAGCAGCAACACAAACTATGGCTACACCTTC. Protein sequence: CASSNTNYGYTF.